This TCR beta chain was sequenced for a study of T cells expressing NK-cell markers. Study in general: Repertoires of TCR beta were obtained from T cells sorted as CD3+CD56+NKG2C+, CD3+CD56+NKG2C- and CD3+CD56-NKG2C+.

Each CDR3 protein gets one entry in TCRdb, which reprocessed the 5' RACE reads and gives no DNA. The listing contains about 410,000 distinct CDR3 sequences. This CDR3 contains 12 residues. The germline V gene has CDR1 MNHEY and CDR2 SMNVEV (reference sequence). This TCR derives from a woman aged 45 to 65 in good health. The V and J genes are TRBV27 and TRBJ2-1; absent DNA, TCRdb's TRBD1 call cannot be checked. The sample was blood T cells: a sorted CD56 or NKG2C T cell subset, CD4+ or CD8+ T cells, or bulk PBMC T cells (not recorded which). CDR3 loop: CAIDRGRGEQFF.